The 3 T cell receptor beta chains given below trace back to one sample, sequenced in a study of blood T cell repertoires in COVID-19. Sequencing was performed with immunoSEQ multiplex PCR; in TCRdb, only in-frame clones are kept and a portion is missing. The sample gives roughly 350,000 clones, around 87% of which show up once; roughly 10% is in the top ten. What was sequenced was peripheral blood. Every receptor here comes from a woman between 25 and 40 years old with COVID-19, enrolled during active disease.

The chain employs TRBV5-1 and TRBJ2-3, with no clear D. This CDR3 comprises 14 residues. CDR1 is SGHRS, CDR2 YFSETQ, per germline. Trimming removed 0 bases at V and 2 bases at J, with 7 bases between. CDR3 in amino acids: CASSLVAHTDTQYF. The DNA for the CDR3 is TGCGCCAGCAGCTTGGTGGCCCACACAGATACGCAGTATTTT.

This clone occurred once. This chain connects TRBV3-1 (or the pseudogene TRBV3-2) to TRBJ2-5; tentatively, D is TRBD1 (6 bases). Germline V lookup: CDR1 LGHDT, CDR2 YNNKEL (reference sequence). V lost 2 bases and J 4 bases, leaving 11 bases between the germline ends. The CDR3 runs 14 residues. CDR3 sequence: CASSQSSRGETQYF. In DNA, the CDR3 is TGTGCCAGCAGCCAATCGAGCAGGGGAGAGACCCAGTACTTC.

This chain connects TRBV19 to TRBJ2-1; 11 bases are a match to TRBD2. Losses at the gene ends were 7 bases for V and 10 bases for J; bases not matched to a gene: 9. The CDR3 has 14 residues. Germline CDR1 is LNHDA and CDR2 is SQIVND (reference sequence). This chain's CDR3 is CASTTSGRNREQFF. The CDR3 DNA reads as TGTGCCAGTACCACTAGCGGGAGAAACAGAGAGCAGTTCTTC.